What follows are 30 T cell receptor beta chains derived from one specimen sequenced in a study of T cell changes during pregnancy in multiple sclerosis. Data came from immunoSEQ multiplex PCR; TCRdb stores just in-frame clones and leaves some out. The table shows some 99,000 clones, with under 95% occurring only once. The sequenced sample was peripheral blood, obtained after pregnancy. These receptors originate from a female donor with multiple sclerosis, enrolled in a pregnancy study.

This sequence joins TRBV2 and TRBJ1-2, with D maybe TRBD1 (5 bases). This CDR3 is built from 12 residues. The V gene's germline CDR1 is SNHLY and CDR2 FYNNEI. Trimming stripped 6 bases from V and 4 bases from J, with 9 bases between. As DNA, the CDR3 is TGTGCCAGCAGAGGGGCCCCCTATGGCTACACCTTC. Its translation: CASRGAPYGYTF.

This chain's CDR3 is CASSSGGSYETQYF. Written as DNA, the CDR3 is TGTGCCAGCAGCTCCGGAGGGTCGTACGAGACCCAGTACTTC. The chain uses TRBV7-3 and TRBJ2-5, with D possibly TRBD2 on 6 matching bases. CDR1 SGHTA and CDR2 FQGTGA come from the germline V gene. The CDR3 spans 14 residues. Trimming took off 4 bases at V and 5 bases at J, with 14 bases between the two ends.

The rearrangement joins TRBV13 to TRBJ2-1, with TRBD2 identical over 9 bases. The CDR3 extends over 15 amino acids. Germline loops: CDR1 PRHDT, CDR2 FYEKMQ (reference sequence). J was trimmed by 2 bases and V by 6 bases; bases with no gene match: 5. The DNA of the CDR3 is TGTGCCAGCAGTATGAGGACTAGCGCCTACAATGAGCAGTTCTTC. It yields the protein CASSMRTSAYNEQFF.

This rearrangement joins TRBV7-8 to TRBJ2-3, with unresolved D. CDR1 and CDR2 (germline): SGHVS, FQNEAQ. The CDR3 covers 13 residues. V was cut by 6 bases and J by 4 bases, with 11 bases left in between. Here the CDR3 reads CASSFLRADTQYF. The CDR3 nucleotides read TGTGCCAGCAGTTTCCTCCGGGCAGATACGCAGTATTTT.

The J gene is TRBJ2-7, the V gene TRBV5-4, with unresolved D. Germline V gives CDR1 SGHNT, CDR2 YYREEE (reference sequence). V lost 0 bases and J lost 1, with 11 bases in between. This CDR3 spans 15 amino acids. Here the CDR3 DNA reads TGTGCCAGCAGCTTGGCCAGGTCCCTTTCCTACGAGCAGTACTTC. Its translation: CASSLARSLSYEQYF.

The rearrangement links TRBV7-3 to TRBJ2-1; D is possibly TRBD2 (6 bases). The V end was cut by 4 bases, the J end by 8 bases, with 9 bases between. This CDR3 region has 12 residues. Germline V lookup: CDR1 SGHTA, CDR2 FQGTGA. As DNA, the CDR3 is TGTGCCAGCAGCTCGACTAGGGATGAGCAGTTCTTC. Protein sequence: CASSSTRDEQFF.

The chain is built from TRBV19 and TRBJ2-3, with 8 bases aligning to TRBD2. Germline V gene sequence: CDR1 LNHDA, CDR2 SQIVND (reference sequence). The CDR3 extends over 15 amino acids. V lost 7 bases and J lost 3; bases outside the gene matches: 9. As DNA, the CDR3 is TGTGCCAGTAAGCTGCTCCCGGGAGGGACAGATACGCAGTATTTT. This encodes CASKLLPGGTDTQYF.

The table lists this clone with a count of one. The chain couples TRBV18 to TRBJ1-2; a weak D match, TRBD1 (5 bases). Germline values: CDR1 KGHSH, CDR2 LQKENI. V lost 0 bases and J lost 6, with 11 bases in between. The CDR3 spans 14 residues. The CDR3 loop reads CASSPPGGANGYTF. The CDR3 region has the DNA TGTGCCAGCTCACCACCGGGAGGGGCTAATGGCTACACCTTC.

The rearrangement links TRBV2 to TRBJ1-4; D is perhaps TRBD1 (6 bases). V was trimmed by 6 bases and J by 8 bases, leaving 22 bases between them. From germline, CDR1 is SNHLY and CDR2 FYNNEI. The CDR3 runs to 16 residues. The CDR3 reads CASSLNPTGRGEKLFF. The DNA of the CDR3 is TGTGCCAGCAGCCTTAACCCCACAGGGCGGGGGGAAAAACTGTTTTTT. Combining the CDR3 with reference TRBV2 and TRBJ1-4 gives the whole variable domain EPEVTQTPSHQVTQMGQEVILRCVPISNHLYFYWYRQILGQKVEFLVSFYNNEISEKSEIFDDQFSVERPDGSNFTLKIRSTKLEDSAMYFCASSLNPTGRGEKLFFGSGTQLSVL.

This sequence joins TRBV27 and TRBJ2-7; a weak D match, TRBD2 (5 bases). Germline V gene lookup returns CDR1 MNHEY and CDR2 SMNVEV (reference sequence). There are 15 residues in the CDR3. Deletions cut 6 bases from V and 0 bases from J, with 15 bases between. The CDR3 spells CASRRVGADSYEQYF. CDR3 DNA sequence: TGTGCCAGCAGGCGGGTGGGCGCTGACTCCTACGAGCAGTACTTC.

The rearrangement joins TRBV4-1 to TRBJ2-7, with a weak D call TRBD2 (5 bases). The V end lost 0 bases, the J end lost 5 bases, and 14 bases lay between the germline ends. Per germline, CDR1 MGHRA and CDR2 YSYEKL. The CDR3 is made up of 15 amino acids. The CDR3 nucleotides read TGCGCCAGCAGCCAAGAGTCGGGAAGCGTCGACGAGCAGTACTTC. Translated, it gives CASSQESGSVDEQYF.

The J gene is TRBJ2-1, the V gene TRBV4-2, with unresolved D. This CDR3 is 14 amino acids long. Trimming shortened V by 0 bases and J by 6 bases, and 9 bases separated the two germline ends. CDR1 is LGHNA, CDR2 YNFKEQ, per germline. This chain's CDR3 is CASSQDVDPNEQFF. The CDR3 nucleotides read TGTGCCAGCAGCCAAGATGTAGATCCCAATGAGCAGTTCTTC.

The chain combines TRBV11-2 with TRBJ2-3, with 9 positions matching TRBD2. Per the germline V gene, CDR1 is SGHAT and CDR2 is FQNNGV. This CDR3 contains 13 residues. V shed 4 bases, J shed 8 bases, and the junction held 4 bases outside the gene matches. The CDR3 loop is CASSYAGGTTQYF. The CDR3, as DNA: TGTGCCAGCAGCTATGCGGGAGGGACTACGCAGTATTTT.

The genes are TRBV11-2 and TRBJ1-4; no clear D gene. The CDR3 has 14 residues. V lost 1 base to trimming and J lost 7 bases, with 10 bases between them. Germline assignment: CDR1 SGHAT and CDR2 FQNNGV. Here the CDR3 DNA reads TGTGCCAGCAGCTTAGGAGGTTCGGGTGAAAAACTGTTTTTT. Its protein product is CASSLGGSGEKLFF.

This clone was detected only once. The chain recombines TRBV15 with TRBJ1-2; a possible D gene is TRBD1 (6 bases). The germline V gene encodes CDR1 LNHNV and CDR2 YYDKDF (reference sequence). The CDR3 length is 14 residues. V was trimmed by 0 bases and J by 4 bases, leaving 9 bases between them. The CDR3 here is CATSRDRGSYGYTF. CDR3 DNA: TGTGCCACCAGCAGAGACAGGGGCAGCTATGGCTACACCTTC.

The genes are TRBV29-1 and TRBJ2-2, with 8 bases identical to TRBD2. Trimming cost V 4 bases and J 6 bases; bases outside gene matches: 7. The CDR3 is 14 amino acids. Germline V gene sequence: CDR1 SQVTM, CDR2 ANQGSEA. The chain's CDR3 is CSVAGLVRSGELFF. CDR3 coding DNA: TGCAGCGTTGCGGGACTAGTGAGATCCGGGGAGCTGTTTTTT.

The chain carries TRBV11-2 and TRBJ1-5; 9 nucleotides line up with TRBD1. CDR1 is SGHAT, CDR2 FQNNGV, per germline. The V and J ends lost 5 bases and 6 bases, in that order; junction bases with no gene match: 11. This CDR3 is built from 16 residues. CDR3 coding DNA: TGTGCCAGCAGCCCTAATACAGGGGGCGGCGGTCAGCCCCAGCATTTT. Its protein product is CASSPNTGGGGQPQHF.

CDR3 nucleotides: TGCGCCAGCAGCTTGGCCGGCAATGAGCAGTTCTTC. Encoded protein: CASSLAGNEQFF. This sequence joins TRBV5-1 and TRBJ2-1; D unresolved. The germline CDR1 and CDR2 sequences are SGHRS and YFSETQ. The germline V and J ends were trimmed by 0 bases and 6 bases, with 4 bases remaining between them. The CDR3 extends over 12 amino acids.

V is TRBV4-1 and J is TRBJ1-1; TRBD1 is a possible D gene (5 bases). The CDR3 is 12 residues long. The germline V and J ends were trimmed by 4 bases and 4 bases, with 7 bases remaining between them. CDR1 MGHRA and CDR2 YSYEKL come from the germline V gene. CDR3 sequence (DNA): TGCGCCAGCAGCCCAGGGTTCACTGAAGCTTTCTTT. It translates to CASSPGFTEAFF.

This chain joins TRBV7-3 and TRBJ2-5; 12 bases line up with TRBD2. Per germline, CDR1 SGHTA and CDR2 FQGTGA. J lost 5 bases, V lost 5 bases, and 6 bases had no gene match. CDR3 length: 15 residues. CDR3 bases: TGTGCCAGCAGCCTCGGACTAGCGGGATCGGAGACCCAGTACTTC. It yields the protein CASSLGLAGSETQYF.

This chain uses TRBV2 with TRBJ1-2; TRBD1 aligns across 9 bases. The CDR3 spans 14 residues. Germline loops: CDR1 SNHLY, CDR2 FYNNEI. V trimming: 7 bases; J trimming: 4 bases; junction bases outside the gene matches: 7. DNA of the CDR3: TGTGCCAGCACCGGGACAGGGAGTATCTATGGCTACACCTTC. Encoded protein: CASTGTGSIYGYTF.

As regards this clone: The same CDR3 also results from other DNA sequences found in this sample. This chain connects TRBV7-9 to TRBJ2-1, with D perhaps matching TRBD1 (5 bases). Looked up from germline, CDR1 is SEHNR and CDR2 is FQNEAQ (reference sequence). CDR3 size: 15 residues. V was shortened by 3 bases and J by 1 base, with 10 bases between the two germline ends. The CDR3 region has the DNA TGTGCCAGCAGCTTGGGCCAGGGATCCTACAATGAGCAGTTCTTC. Residues: CASSLGQGSYNEQFF.

Many counts were recorded for this clone. The chain recombines TRBV14 with TRBJ1-1; D remains ambiguous. Germline CDR1 is SGHDN and CDR2 is FVKESK. The CDR3 spans 13 residues. Trimming cost V 1 base and J 5 bases, with 8 bases left between them. CDR3 in amino acids: CASSQGTRTEAFF. The CDR3 region has the DNA TGTGCCAGCAGCCAAGGCACCCGGACTGAAGCTTTCTTT.

The chain couples TRBV4-2 to TRBJ2-1, with TRBD2 matching over 8 bases. Germline V gene sequence: CDR1 LGHNA, CDR2 YNFKEQ. Unmatched junction bases numbered 2, after V lost 0 bases and J lost 4 bases. There are 15 residues in the CDR3. DNA of the CDR3: TGTGCCAGCAGCCAAGATCCGGGAGGGTACAATGAGCAGTTCTTC. It yields the protein CASSQDPGGYNEQFF.

The CDR3 sequence: CASSLPATGPGELFF. CDR3 in DNA: TGTGCCAGCAGCTTACCCGCGACAGGCCCCGGGGAGCTGTTTTTT. The rearrangement joins TRBV7-9 to TRBJ2-2; a weak D match, TRBD1 (6 bases). Trimming cost V 2 bases and J 6 bases, with 13 bases left between them. The CDR3 sequence is 15 residues long. Germline V CDR1 and CDR2: SEHNR, FQNEAQ (reference sequence).

This clone occurred once. V usage is TRBV6-5 and J usage is TRBJ1-5; D not resolved. Germline CDR1 reads MNHEY; CDR2 reads SVGAGI. The CDR3 contains 14 residues. Trimming shortened V by 8 bases and J by 4 bases, and 15 bases separated the two germline ends. CDR3: CASQTRRGNQPQHF. CDR3 DNA sequence: TGTGCCAGCCAAACCCGGAGAGGGAATCAGCCCCAGCATTTT.

This clone appeared a single time. This chain connects TRBV30 to TRBJ1-1, with D unclear. V was shortened by 0 bases and J by 4 bases, with 6 bases between the two germline ends. The CDR3 is 12 amino acids. CDR1 GTSNPN and CDR2 SVGIG come from the germline V gene (reference sequence). The CDR3 nucleotides read TGTGCCTGGAGTGTACTTAGCACTGAAGCTTTCTTT. Residues: CAWSVLSTEAFF.

The V call is TRBV5-1, the J call TRBJ2-5; D is possibly TRBD1 (5 bases). This CDR3 spans 17 amino acids. With 0 bases removed from V and 4 bases from J, the gap between germline ends came to 19 bases. Germline V lookup: CDR1 SGHRS, CDR2 YFSETQ. The CDR3 reads CASSLGRLTGSRETQYF. In nucleotides, the CDR3 is TGCGCCAGCAGCTTGGGCCGCCTCACAGGCTCGAGAGAGACCCAGTACTTC. Filled out from reference TRBV5-1 and TRBJ2-5, the complete variable domain reads KAGVTQTPRYLIKTRGQQVTLSCSPISGHRSVSWYQQTPGQGLQFLFEYFSETQRNKGNFPGRFSGRQFSNSRSEMNVSTLELGDSALYLCASSLGRLTGSRETQYFGPGTRLLVL.

V is TRBV10-2 and J is TRBJ2-7; 7 bases are a match to TRBD2. CDR3 length: 14 residues. The V and J ends lost 3 bases and 2 bases, in that order; junction bases with no gene match: 4. CDR1 and CDR2 (germline): WSHSY, SAAADI. CDR3 in DNA: TGCGCCAGCAGTGATCGGACTAGTCCCTACGAGCAGTACTTC. Its translation: CASSDRTSPYEQYF.

The chain is built from TRBV30 and TRBJ2-1, with 9 bases that match TRBD2. Germline loops: CDR1 GTSNPN, CDR2 SVGIG (reference sequence). The CDR3 has 17 residues. V lost 1 base and J lost 3; bases outside the gene matches: 10. Written as DNA, the CDR3 is TGTGCCTGGAGTGATTCTAGCGGGGTTACCATCTACAATGAGCAGTTCTTC. Its translation is CAWSDSSGVTIYNEQFF.